Following are 19 T cell receptor beta chains from one sample sequenced in a study of cytomegalovirus exposure and HLA in healthy donors. PCR involved 60 Vbeta and 13 Jbeta primers. Profiling relied on immunoSEQ multiplex PCR, and the TCRdb table lists in-frame clones only, not all of them. The sample holds approximately 150,000 clones; around three quarters are singletons and the top ten take 1%. Sequencing was performed on PBMCs. Source of these receptors: a woman in her 40s in good health and CMV-seronegative.

This clone ranks as medium-sized (0.01 to 0.1%). The J gene is TRBJ2-7, the V gene TRBV6-6; 10 bases are shared with TRBD1. This CDR3 region has 14 residues. Germline loops: CDR1 MNHNY, CDR2 SVGAGI (reference sequence). V lost 5 bases and J lost 4; bases outside the gene matches: 5. The DNA of the CDR3 is TGTGCCAGCAGTCCCGGACAGGGGGAGTACGAGCAGTACTTC. It specifies CASSPGQGEYEQYF.

The chain couples TRBV5-5 to TRBJ1-1; D unclear. CDR3 size: 15 residues. In germline, CDR1 is SGHKS, CDR2 YYEKEE (reference sequence). Trimming shortened V by 3 bases and J by 3 bases, and 15 bases separated the two germline ends. CDR3 protein: CASSSAGNSDTEAFF. Here the CDR3 DNA reads TGTGCCAGCAGCTCGGCAGGTAACTCGGACACTGAAGCTTTCTTT.

The genes are TRBV28 and TRBJ1-2, with unresolved D. This CDR3 is built from 11 residues. Trimming took 7 bases from V and 6 from J, leaving 9 bases between them. The V gene's germline CDR1 is MDHEN and CDR2 SYDVKM. As DNA, the CDR3 is TGTGCCAGCAACCTCGGGGATGGCTACACCTTC. This codes for CASNLGDGYTF.

This sequence joins TRBV6-1 and TRBJ1-1, with D uncertain. The CDR3 totals 13 residues. Germline lookup yields CDR1 MNHNS and CDR2 SASEGT. Trimming cost V 3 bases and J 0 bases, with 5 bases left between them. The CDR3 region has the DNA TGTGCCAGCAGTGATCGGGTGAACACTGAAGCTTTCTTT. Protein: CASSDRVNTEAFF.

The V call is TRBV7-9, the J call TRBJ1-2; D gene unclear. The CDR3 sequence is 12 residues long. CDR1 and CDR2 from the germline V gene are SEHNR and FQNEAQ (reference sequence). V lost 5 bases and J lost 4, with 8 bases in between. CDR3 nucleotide sequence: TGTGCCAGCAGCGCGGCCCTCTATGGCTACACCTTC. It specifies CASSAALYGYTF.

The sample holds a few counts of this clone. CDR3 residues: CASSQEHGTPYGYTF. CDR3 in DNA: TGTGCCAGCAGCCAGGAGCACGGGACTCCTTATGGCTACACCTTC. The chain couples TRBV4-2 to TRBJ1-2; D is possibly TRBD1 (5 bases). Germline V gene lookup returns CDR1 LGHNA and CDR2 YNFKEQ. CDR3 size: 15 residues. V lost 3 bases to trimming and J lost 5 bases, with 16 bases between them.

The chain recombines TRBV5-4 with TRBJ2-7; D call uncertain. The V gene lost 1 base and the J gene lost 3 bases, with 5 bases spanning the gap. CDR1 SGHNT and CDR2 YYREEE come from the germline V gene (reference sequence). The CDR3 is 12 amino acids. The CDR3 loop is CASSLNSYEQYF. For the CDR3, the DNA is TGTGCCAGCAGCTTGAATAGCTACGAGCAGTACTTC.

V usage is TRBV27 and J usage is TRBJ1-6; D unclear. CDR3 size: 14 residues. Germline V gives CDR1 MNHEY, CDR2 SMNVEV (reference sequence). Trimming took 3 bases from V and 8 from J, leaving 11 bases between them. CDR3 amino acids: CASSFVAFDSPLHF. CDR3 sequence (DNA): TGTGCCAGCAGTTTCGTAGCATTCGATTCACCCCTCCACTTT.

Points on this clone: At one boundary the junction diverges from the germline segment, which might be a read error. The chain joins TRBV30 to TRBJ1-2, with unresolved D. CDR1 is GTSNPN, CDR2 SVGIG, per germline (reference sequence). This CDR3 spans 9 amino acids. This CDR3 reads CALIPRGAF. CDR3 nucleotides: TGTGCATTAATTCCGCGGGGAGCCTTC.

This chain connects TRBV25-1 to TRBJ2-7; D uncertain. V lost 4 bases and J 2 bases, leaving 3 bases between the germline ends. CDR3 length: 11 residues. The V gene's germline CDR1 is MGHDK and CDR2 SYGVNS. In DNA form, the CDR3 reads TGTGCCAGCAGTGCTGCCTACGAGCAGTACTTC. It specifies CASSAAYEQYF.

The rearrangement links TRBV7-2 to TRBJ2-5; a weak D match, TRBD2 (6 bases). V dropped 3 bases and J dropped 3 bases, with 14 bases sitting between them. CDR1 is SGHTA and CDR2 is FQGNSA in the germline V gene. This CDR3 contains 15 residues. CDR3 sequence (DNA): TGTGCCAGCAGCTTGGCGGGGTGGGGGAAAGAGACCCAGTACTTC. Protein: CASSLAGWGKETQYF.

There are a few counts of this clone. An end of the junction differs from the germline gene, which may be a read error. The chain employs TRBV5-1 and TRBJ1-2; 7 bases are a match to TRBD1. The CDR3 spans 13 residues. Per the germline V gene, CDR1 is SGHRS and CDR2 is YFSETQ. The CDR3 is CASRLDRRYGYTF. In DNA, the CDR3 is TGCGCCAGCAGGTTGGACAGGCGGTATGGCTACACCTTC. The full variable domain, with the rest looked up from reference TRBV5-1 and TRBJ1-2, is KAGVTQTPRYLIKTRGQQVTLSCSPISGHRSVSWYQQTPGQGLQFLFEYFSETQRNKGNFPGRFSGRQFSNSRSEMNVSTLELGDSALYLCASRLDRRYGYTFGSGTRLTVV.

The V call is TRBV2, the J call TRBJ1-1, with D maybe TRBD1 (5 bases). The V end was cut by 10 bases, the J end by 0 bases, with 12 bases between. CDR1 and CDR2 from the germline V gene are SNHLY and FYNNEI. The CDR3 is made up of 13 amino acids. CDR3 sequence (DNA): TGTGCCACCGGGGGACGATTGAACACTGAAGCTTTCTTT. It is translated as CATGGRLNTEAFF. Supplemented by reference TRBV2 and TRBJ1-1, the full variable domain reads EPEVTQTPSHQVTQMGQEVILRCVPISNHLYFYWYRQILGQKVEFLVSFYNNEISEKSEIFDDQFSVERPDGSNFTLKIRSTKLEDSAMYFCATGGRLNTEAFFGQGTRLTVV.

The J gene is TRBJ2-2, the V gene TRBV19; no reliable D call. V lost 7 bases to trimming and J lost 3 bases, with 12 bases between them. The CDR3 is 14 amino acids. Germline CDR1 is LNHDA and CDR2 is SQIVND (reference sequence). This CDR3 is CASTPRLDTGELFF. The CDR3 DNA is TGTGCCAGTACCCCCCGGTTGGACACCGGGGAGCTGTTTTTT.

The genes are TRBV18 and TRBJ2-6, with D unclear. The CDR3 is 13 residues long. Trimming shortened V by 6 bases and J by 4 bases, and 7 bases separated the two germline ends. CDR1 and CDR2 (germline): KGHSH, LQKENI. This CDR3 is CASSLPGANVLTF. CDR3 bases: TGTGCCAGCTCTCTCCCGGGGGCCAACGTCCTGACTTTC.

The rearrangement links TRBV28 to TRBJ1-4; D possibly corresponds to TRBD1 (5 bases). CDR1 is MDHEN, CDR2 SYDVKM, per germline. This CDR3 is 14 amino acids long. Trimming stripped 2 bases from V and 3 bases from J, with 7 bases between. In nucleotides, the CDR3 is TGTGCCAGCAGTTTACAGGGCGCTAATGAAAAACTGTTTTTT. It specifies CASSLQGANEKLFF. Using reference TRBV28 and TRBJ1-4 for the parts outside the CDR3, the full variable domain is DVKVTQSSRYLVKRTGEKVFLECVQDMDHENMFWYRQDPGLGLRLIYFSYDVKMKEKGDIPEGYSVSREKKERFSLILESASTNQTSMYLCASSLQGANEKLFFGSGTQLSVL.

Turning to this clone: The same CDR3 can be traced to other DNA sequences in this sample. J is TRBJ2-5 and V is TRBV7-2; the D is unclear. The V gene's germline CDR1 is SGHTA and CDR2 FQGNSA. Trimming left V 0 bases short and J 1 base short, with 6 bases between. The CDR3 is 14 residues long. The CDR3 spells CASSLALAQETQYF. DNA of the CDR3: TGTGCCAGCAGCTTAGCTCTGGCCCAAGAGACCCAGTACTTC.

This sequence joins TRBV5-8 and TRBJ1-1; no firm D call. Germline V gene lookup returns CDR1 SGHTS and CDR2 YDEGEE. The CDR3 is 13 residues long. Trimming left V 0 bases short and J 4 bases short, with 7 bases between. The CDR3 loop is CASSLGIGTEAFF. The DNA of the CDR3 is TGTGCCAGCAGCTTGGGTATCGGCACTGAAGCTTTCTTT.

This chain joins TRBV30 and TRBJ2-7, with D possibly TRBD1 on 5 matching bases. This CDR3 has 11 amino acids. Germline CDR1 GTSNPN, CDR2 SVGIG (reference sequence). Trimming took off 6 bases at V and 5 bases at J, with 11 bases between the two ends. CDR3 sequence reads: CACRVGHEQYF. As DNA, the CDR3 is TGTGCCTGCAGGGTGGGCCACGAGCAGTACTTC.